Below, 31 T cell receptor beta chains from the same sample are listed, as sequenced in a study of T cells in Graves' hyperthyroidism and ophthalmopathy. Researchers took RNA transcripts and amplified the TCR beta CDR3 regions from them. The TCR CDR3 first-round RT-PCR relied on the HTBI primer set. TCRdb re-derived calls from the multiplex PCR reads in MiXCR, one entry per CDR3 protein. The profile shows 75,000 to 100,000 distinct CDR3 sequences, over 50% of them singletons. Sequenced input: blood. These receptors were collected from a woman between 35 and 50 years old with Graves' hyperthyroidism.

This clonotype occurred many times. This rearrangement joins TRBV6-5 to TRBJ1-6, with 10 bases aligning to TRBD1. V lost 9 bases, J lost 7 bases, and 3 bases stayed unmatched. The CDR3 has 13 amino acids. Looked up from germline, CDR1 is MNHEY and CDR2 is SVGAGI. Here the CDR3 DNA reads TGTGCCAGTAAGACAGGGGGCAATTCACCCCTCCACTTT. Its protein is CASKTGGNSPLHF.

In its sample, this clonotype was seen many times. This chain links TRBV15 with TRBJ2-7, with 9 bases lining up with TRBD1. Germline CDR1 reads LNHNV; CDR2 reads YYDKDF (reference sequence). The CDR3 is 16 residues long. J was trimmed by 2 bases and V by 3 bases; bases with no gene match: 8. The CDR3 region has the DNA TGTGCCACCAGCAGCGGGACAGGGCCATCGACCTACGAGCAGTACTTC. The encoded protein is CATSSGTGPSTYEQYF.

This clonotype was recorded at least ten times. CDR3 sequence (DNA): TGTGCCAGCAGAGCCAGGGGAGGGGATGAAGCTTTCTTT. Translated, it gives CASRARGGDEAFF. The rearrangement links TRBV5-6 to TRBJ1-1; tentatively, D is TRBD1 (6 bases). Germline CDR1 and CDR2: SGHDT and YYEEEE. V lost 5 bases to trimming and J lost 7 bases, with 15 bases between them. The CDR3 is 13 amino acids. The complete variable domain, with remaining parts taken from reference TRBV5-6 and TRBJ1-1, reads DAGVTQSPTHLIKTRGQQVTLRCSPKSGHDTVSWYQQALGQGPQFIFQYYEEEERQRGNFPDRFSGHQFPNYSSELNVNALLLGDSALYLCASRARGGDEAFFGQGTRLTVV.

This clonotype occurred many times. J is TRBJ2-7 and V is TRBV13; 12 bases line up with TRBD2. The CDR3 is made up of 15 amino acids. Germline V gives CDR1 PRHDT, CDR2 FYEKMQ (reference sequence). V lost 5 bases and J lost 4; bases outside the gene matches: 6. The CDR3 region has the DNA TGTGCCAGCAGCATGAGACTAGCGGGAGCGTACGAGCAGTACTTC. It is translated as CASSMRLAGAYEQYF.

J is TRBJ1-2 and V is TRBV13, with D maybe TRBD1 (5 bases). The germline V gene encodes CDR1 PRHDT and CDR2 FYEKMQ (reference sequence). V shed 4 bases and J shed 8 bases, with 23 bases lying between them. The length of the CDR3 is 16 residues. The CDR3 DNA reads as TGTGCCAGCAGCTCGACAGATAGAGGTCTGGGTATGGGCTACACCTTC. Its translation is CASSSTDRGLGMGYTF.

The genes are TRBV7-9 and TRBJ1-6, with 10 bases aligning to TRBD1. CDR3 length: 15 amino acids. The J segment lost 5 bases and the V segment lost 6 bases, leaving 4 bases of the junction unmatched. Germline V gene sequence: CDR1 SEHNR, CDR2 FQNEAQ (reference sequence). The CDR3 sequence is CASRRQGANNSPLHF. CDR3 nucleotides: TGTGCCAGCAGAAGACAGGGGGCGAATAATTCACCCCTCCACTTT. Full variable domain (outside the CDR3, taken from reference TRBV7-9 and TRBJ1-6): DTGVSQNPRHKITKRGQNVTFRCDPISEHNRLYWYRQTLGQGPEFLTYFQNEAQLEKSRLLSDRFSAERPKGSFSTLEIQRTEQGDSAMYLCASRRQGANNSPLHFGNGTRLTVT.

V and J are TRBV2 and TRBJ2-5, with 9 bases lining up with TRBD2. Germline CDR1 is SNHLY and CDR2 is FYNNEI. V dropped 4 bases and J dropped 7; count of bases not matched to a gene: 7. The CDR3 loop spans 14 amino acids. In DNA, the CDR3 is TGTGCCAGCAGTGGGAGACTAGCGGCAAGGACCCAGTACTTC. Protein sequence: CASSGRLAARTQYF. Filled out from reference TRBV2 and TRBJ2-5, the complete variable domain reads EPEVTQTPSHQVTQMGQEVILRCVPISNHLYFYWYRQILGQKVEFLVSFYNNEISEKSEIFDDQFSVERPDGSNFTLKIRSTKLEDSAMYFCASSGRLAARTQYFGPGTRLLVL.

The DNA of the CDR3 is TGTGCCAGCAAAGACAGCAGGGACGGCTACACCTTC. The encoded protein is CASKDSRDGYTF. The chain is built from TRBV25-1 and TRBJ1-2; a weak D match, TRBD1 (5 bases). Germline loops: CDR1 MGHDK, CDR2 SYGVNS. The V end was cut by 7 bases, the J end by 8 bases, with 14 bases between. CDR3 length equals 12 residues.

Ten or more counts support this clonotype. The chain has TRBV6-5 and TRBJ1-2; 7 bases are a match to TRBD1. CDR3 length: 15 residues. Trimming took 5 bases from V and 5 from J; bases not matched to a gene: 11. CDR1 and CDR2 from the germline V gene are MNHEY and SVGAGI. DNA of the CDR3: TGTGCCAGCAGTACATACCGACAGGGATGGTATGGCTACACCTTC. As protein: CASSTYRQGWYGYTF.

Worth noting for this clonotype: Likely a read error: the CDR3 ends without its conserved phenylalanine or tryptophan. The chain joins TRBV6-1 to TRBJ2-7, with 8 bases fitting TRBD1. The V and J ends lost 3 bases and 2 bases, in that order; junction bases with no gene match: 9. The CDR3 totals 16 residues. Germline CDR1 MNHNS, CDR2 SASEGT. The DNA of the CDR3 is TGTGCCAGCAGTGACGGACTATCAGGGGGCCCCTACGAGCAGTACCTC. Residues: CASSDGLSGGPYEQYL.

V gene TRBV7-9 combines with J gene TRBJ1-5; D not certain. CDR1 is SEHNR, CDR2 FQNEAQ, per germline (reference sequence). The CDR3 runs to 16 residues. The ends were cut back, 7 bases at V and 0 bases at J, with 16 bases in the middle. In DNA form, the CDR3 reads TGTGCCAGCACCCATTCGGGAATCGCTAGCAATCAGCCCCAGCATTTT. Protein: CASTHSGIASNQPQHF.

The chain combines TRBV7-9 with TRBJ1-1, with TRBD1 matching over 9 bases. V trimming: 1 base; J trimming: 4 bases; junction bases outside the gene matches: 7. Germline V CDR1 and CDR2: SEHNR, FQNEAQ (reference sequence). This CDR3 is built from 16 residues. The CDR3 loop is CASSLGDRVAFTEAFF. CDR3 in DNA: TGTGCCAGCAGCTTAGGGGACAGGGTGGCTTTCACTGAAGCTTTCTTT.

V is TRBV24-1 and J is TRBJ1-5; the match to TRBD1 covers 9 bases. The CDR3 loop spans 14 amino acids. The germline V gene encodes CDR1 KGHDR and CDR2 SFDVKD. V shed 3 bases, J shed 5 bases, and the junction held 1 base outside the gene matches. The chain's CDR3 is CATSDGTGYQPQHF. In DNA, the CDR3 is TGTGCCACCAGTGATGGGACAGGGTATCAGCCCCAGCATTTT.

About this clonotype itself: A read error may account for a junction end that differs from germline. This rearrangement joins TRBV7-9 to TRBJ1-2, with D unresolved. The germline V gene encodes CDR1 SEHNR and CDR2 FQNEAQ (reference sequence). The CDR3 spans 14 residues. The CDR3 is CASSPGSTGYVYTF. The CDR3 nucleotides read TGTGCCAGCTCTCCGGGAAGCACGGGGTATGTCTACACCTTC.

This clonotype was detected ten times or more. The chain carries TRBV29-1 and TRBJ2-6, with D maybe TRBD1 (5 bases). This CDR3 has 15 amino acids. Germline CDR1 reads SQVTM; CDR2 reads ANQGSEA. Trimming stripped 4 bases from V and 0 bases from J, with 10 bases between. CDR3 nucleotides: TGCAGCGTTGGAGGACACAACTCTGGGGCCAACGTCCTGACTTTC. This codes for CSVGGHNSGANVLTF.

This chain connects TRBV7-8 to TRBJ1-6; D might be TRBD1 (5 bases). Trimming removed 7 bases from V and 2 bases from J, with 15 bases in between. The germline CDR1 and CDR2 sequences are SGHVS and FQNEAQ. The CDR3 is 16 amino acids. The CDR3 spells CASTHRGTAYNSPLHF. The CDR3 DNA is TGTGCCAGCACACACCGCGGGACGGCCTATAATTCACCCCTCCACTTT.

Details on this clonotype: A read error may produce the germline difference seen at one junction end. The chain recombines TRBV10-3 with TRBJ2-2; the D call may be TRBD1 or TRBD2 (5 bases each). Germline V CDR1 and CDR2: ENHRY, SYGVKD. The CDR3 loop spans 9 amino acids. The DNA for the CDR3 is TGTGCCATCAGGGGGGAACTGTTTTTT. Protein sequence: CAIRGELFF.

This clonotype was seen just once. The CDR3 DNA sequence: TGTGCCAGCAGCGAAAATCAGCCCCAGCATTTT. As protein: CASSENQPQHF. The chain joins TRBV6-6 to TRBJ1-5; D not resolved. CDR1 and CDR2 (germline): MNHNY, SVGAGI (reference sequence). This CDR3 is built from 11 residues. The V end was cut by 6 bases, the J end by 4 bases, with 4 bases between.

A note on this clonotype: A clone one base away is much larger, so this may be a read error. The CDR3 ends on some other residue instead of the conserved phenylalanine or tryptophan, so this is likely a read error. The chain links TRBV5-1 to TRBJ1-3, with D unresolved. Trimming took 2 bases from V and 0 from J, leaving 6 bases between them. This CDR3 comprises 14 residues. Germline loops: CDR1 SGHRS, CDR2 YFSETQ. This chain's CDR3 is CASSLTFSGNTIYL. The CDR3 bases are TGCGCCAGCAGCTTAACCTTCTCTGGAAACACCATATATCTT.

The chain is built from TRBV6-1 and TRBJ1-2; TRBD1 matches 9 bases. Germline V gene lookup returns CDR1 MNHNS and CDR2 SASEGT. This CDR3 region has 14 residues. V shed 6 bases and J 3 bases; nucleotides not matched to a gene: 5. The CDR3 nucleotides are TGTGCCAGCAGACCGACAGGGGGACACTATGGCTACACCTTC. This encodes CASRPTGGHYGYTF.

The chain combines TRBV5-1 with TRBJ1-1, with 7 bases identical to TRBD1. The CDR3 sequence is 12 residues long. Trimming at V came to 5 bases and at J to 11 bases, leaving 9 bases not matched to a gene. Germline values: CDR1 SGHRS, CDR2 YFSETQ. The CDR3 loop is CASRNGQAGAFF. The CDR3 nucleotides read TGCGCCAGCAGAAACGGACAGGCTGGGGCTTTCTTT.

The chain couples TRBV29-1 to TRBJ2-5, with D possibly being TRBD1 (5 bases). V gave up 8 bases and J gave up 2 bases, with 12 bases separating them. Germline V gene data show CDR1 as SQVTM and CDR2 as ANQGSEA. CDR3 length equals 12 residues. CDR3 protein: CSSVGVQETQYF. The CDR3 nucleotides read TGCAGCTCCGTAGGGGTTCAAGAGACCCAGTACTTC. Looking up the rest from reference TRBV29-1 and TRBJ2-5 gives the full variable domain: SAVISQKPSRDICQRGTSLTIQCQVDSQVTMMFWYRQQPGQSLTLIATANQGSEATYESGFVIDKFPISRPNLTFSTLTVSNMSPEDSSIYLCSSVGVQETQYFGPGTRLLVL.

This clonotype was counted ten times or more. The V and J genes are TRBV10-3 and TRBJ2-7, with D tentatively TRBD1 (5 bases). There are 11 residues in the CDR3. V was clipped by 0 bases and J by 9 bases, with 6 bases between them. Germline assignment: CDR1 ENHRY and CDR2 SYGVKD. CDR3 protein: CAISESQGQYF. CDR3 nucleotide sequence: TGTGCCATCAGTGAGTCCCAGGGGCAGTACTTC.

The CDR3 reads CASSYSIREGLGNTIYF. The CDR3 DNA is TGTGCCAGCAGTTACTCGATACGGGAGGGTCTTGGAAACACCATATATTTT. This sequence joins TRBV2 and TRBJ1-3; D unresolved. This CDR3 region has 17 residues. V lost 5 bases to trimming and J lost 3 bases, with 20 bases between them. The germline gives CDR1 SNHLY, CDR2 FYNNEI.

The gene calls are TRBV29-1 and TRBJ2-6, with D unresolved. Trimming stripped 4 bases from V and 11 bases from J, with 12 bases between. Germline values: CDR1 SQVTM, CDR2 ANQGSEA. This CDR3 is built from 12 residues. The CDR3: CSVAVGAYVLTF. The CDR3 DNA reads TGCAGCGTTGCTGTAGGAGCCTACGTCCTGACTTTC.

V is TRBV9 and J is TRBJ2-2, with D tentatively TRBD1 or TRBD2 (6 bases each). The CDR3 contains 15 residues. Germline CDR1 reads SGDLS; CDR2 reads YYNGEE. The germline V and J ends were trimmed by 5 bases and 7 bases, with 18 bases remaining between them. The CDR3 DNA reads TGTGCCAGCAGAGGTGAAGGGGGGCGGGGCGGGGAGCTGTTTTTT. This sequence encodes CASRGEGGRGGELFF. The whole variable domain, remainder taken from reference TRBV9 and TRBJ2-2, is DSGVTQTPKHLITATGQRVTLRCSPRSGDLSVYWYQQSLDQGLQFLIQYYNGEERAKGNILERFSAQQFPDLHSELNLSSLELGDSALYFCASRGEGGRGGELFFGEGSRLTVL.

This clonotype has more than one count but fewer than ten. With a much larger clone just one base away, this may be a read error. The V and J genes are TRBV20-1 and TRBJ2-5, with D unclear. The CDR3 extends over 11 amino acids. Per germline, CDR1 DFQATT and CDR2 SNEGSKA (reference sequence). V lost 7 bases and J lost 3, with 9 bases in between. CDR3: CSGRREETQYF. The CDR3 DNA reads TGCAGTGGACGGAGAGAAGAGACCCAGTACTTC.

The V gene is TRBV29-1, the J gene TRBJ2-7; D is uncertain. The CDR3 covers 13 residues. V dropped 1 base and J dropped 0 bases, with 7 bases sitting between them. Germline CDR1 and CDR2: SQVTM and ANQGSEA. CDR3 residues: CSVEGGFSYEQYF. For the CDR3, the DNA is TGCAGCGTTGAAGGGGGATTCTCCTACGAGCAGTACTTC.

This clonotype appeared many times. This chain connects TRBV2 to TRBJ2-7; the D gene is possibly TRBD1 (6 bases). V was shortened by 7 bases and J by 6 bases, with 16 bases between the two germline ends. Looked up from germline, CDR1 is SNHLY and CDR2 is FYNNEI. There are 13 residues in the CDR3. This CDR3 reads CASNYLQGGEQYF. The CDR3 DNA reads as TGTGCCAGCAATTACTTACAGGGCGGCGAGCAGTACTTC.

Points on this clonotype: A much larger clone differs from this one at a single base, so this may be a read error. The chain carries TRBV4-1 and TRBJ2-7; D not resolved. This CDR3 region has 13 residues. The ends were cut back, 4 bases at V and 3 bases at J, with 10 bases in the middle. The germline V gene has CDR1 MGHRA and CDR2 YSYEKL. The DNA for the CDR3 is TGCGCCAGCAGCCCCGGGTCCGTCTACGAGCAGTACTTC. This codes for CASSPGSVYEQYF.

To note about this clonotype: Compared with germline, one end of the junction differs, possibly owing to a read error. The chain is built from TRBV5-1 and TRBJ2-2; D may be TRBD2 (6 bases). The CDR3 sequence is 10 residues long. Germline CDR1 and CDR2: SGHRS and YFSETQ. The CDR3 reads CASSFGGLFF. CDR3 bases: TGCGCCAGCAGCTTCGGGGGGCTGTTTTTT.